This TCR beta chain was captured in a study of healthy donors' naive CD4 and CD8 T cells. Overall study findings and caveats: CDR3 charge plus V and J genes appeared to account for about 13% of CD4/CD8 variance. Positive CDR3 charge linked to CD4+ cells, negative to CD8+ cells.

A linear amplification protocol produced the TCR libraries from around 0.55 ug of total RNA. MiXCR was run by TCRdb on the reads, yielding one entry per CDR3 protein. This table has roughly 200,000 distinct CDR3 sequences, under 85% appearing once. To note about this clonotype: Antigen unknown.

The CDR3 loop spans 14 amino acids. V was pared by 4 bases and J by 3 bases, with 12 bases between. CDR1 is SGHAT, CDR2 FQDESV, per germline (reference sequence). The sequencing input was naive CD4+ and CD8+ T cells sorted from blood, pooled from several donors. This sequence originates from a pool of human donors in good health; the sample pools cells from several healthy donors. The rearrangement joins TRBV11-1 to TRBJ2-5, with no clear D. The CDR3 bases are TGTGCCAGCAGCTCTTACCTGATCGAAGAGACCCAGTACTTC. Translation: CASSSYLIEETQYF. The entire variable domain, with the rest obtained from reference TRBV11-1 and TRBJ2-5, is as follows: EAEVAQSPRYKITEKSQAVAFWCDPISGHATLYWYRQILGQGPELLVQFQDESVVDDSQLPKDRFSAERLKGVDSTLKIQPAELGDSAMYLCASSSYLIEETQYFGPGTRLLVL.